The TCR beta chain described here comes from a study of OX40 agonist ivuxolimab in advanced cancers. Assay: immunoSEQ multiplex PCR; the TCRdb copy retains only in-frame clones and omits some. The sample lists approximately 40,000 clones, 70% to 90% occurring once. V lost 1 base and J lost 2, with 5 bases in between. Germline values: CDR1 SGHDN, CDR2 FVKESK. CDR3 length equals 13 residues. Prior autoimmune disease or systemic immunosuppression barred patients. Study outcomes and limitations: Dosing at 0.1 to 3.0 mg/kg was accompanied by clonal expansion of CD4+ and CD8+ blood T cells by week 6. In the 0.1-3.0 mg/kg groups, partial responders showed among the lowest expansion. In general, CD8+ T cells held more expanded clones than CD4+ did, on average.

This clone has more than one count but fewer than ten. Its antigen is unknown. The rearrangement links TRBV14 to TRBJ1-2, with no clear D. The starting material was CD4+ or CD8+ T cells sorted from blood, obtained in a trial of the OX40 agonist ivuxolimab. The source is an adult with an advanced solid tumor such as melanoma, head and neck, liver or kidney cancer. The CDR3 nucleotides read TGTGCCAGCAGCCAAGCCCGGAACTATGGCTACACCTTC. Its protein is CASSQARNYGYTF.